This TCR beta chain was identified during a study of read filtering for tumor transcriptome and immune sequencing. This clonotype was observed at least ten times. Molecular barcoded adaptors covering alpha/delta and beta/gamma chains were used on around 400 ng RNA. One entry per CDR3 protein results from TCRdb running MiXCR on the reads. The sample consists of fewer than 100,000 distinct CDR3 sequences, 9% to 15% of them appearing once. Per the germline V gene, CDR1 is SGHNT and CDR2 is YENEEA. This CDR3 contains 15 residues. V was shortened by 5 bases and J by 2 bases, with 14 bases between the two germline ends.

The TCR was taken from a donor aged 40 or over with multiple myeloma. The chain couples TRBV11-3 to TRBJ2-3; D is perhaps TRBD1 or TRBD2 (5 bases each). Sequencing used a population of CD138-negative cells sorted from bone marrow. This CDR3 reads CASSPSWGNTDTQYF. Written as DNA, the CDR3 is TGTGCCAGCAGCCCCTCCTGGGGGAACACAGATACGCAGTATTTT.